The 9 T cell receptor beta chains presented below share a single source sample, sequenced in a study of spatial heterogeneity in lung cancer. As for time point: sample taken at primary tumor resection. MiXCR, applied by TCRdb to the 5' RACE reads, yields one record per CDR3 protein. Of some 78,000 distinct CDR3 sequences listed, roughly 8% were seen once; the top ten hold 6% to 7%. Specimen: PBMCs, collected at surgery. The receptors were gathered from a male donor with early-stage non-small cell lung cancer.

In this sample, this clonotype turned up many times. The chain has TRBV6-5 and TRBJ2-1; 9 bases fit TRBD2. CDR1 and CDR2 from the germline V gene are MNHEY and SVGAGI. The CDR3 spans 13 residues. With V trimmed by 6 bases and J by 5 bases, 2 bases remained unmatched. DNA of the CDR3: TGTGCCAGCAGGGCTAGCGGGAACAATGAGCAGTTCTTC. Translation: CASRASGNNEQFF.

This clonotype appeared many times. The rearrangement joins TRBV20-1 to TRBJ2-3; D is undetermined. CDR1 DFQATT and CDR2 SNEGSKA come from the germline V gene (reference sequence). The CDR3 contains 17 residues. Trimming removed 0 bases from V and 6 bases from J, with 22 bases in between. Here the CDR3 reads CSAREPSWTASEDTQYF. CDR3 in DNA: TGCAGTGCTAGAGAACCTTCCTGGACGGCGTCAGAGGATACGCAGTATTTT.

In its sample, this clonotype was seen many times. The CDR3 nucleotides are TGTGCCAGTAGTGAAGACCGCGGCACTGAAGCTTTCTTT. As protein: CASSEDRGTEAFF. The chain couples TRBV19 to TRBJ1-1; D is unclear. The CDR3 has 13 amino acids. V was cut by 5 bases and J by 4 bases, with 11 bases left in between. Germline V gene sequence: CDR1 LNHDA, CDR2 SQIVND (reference sequence).

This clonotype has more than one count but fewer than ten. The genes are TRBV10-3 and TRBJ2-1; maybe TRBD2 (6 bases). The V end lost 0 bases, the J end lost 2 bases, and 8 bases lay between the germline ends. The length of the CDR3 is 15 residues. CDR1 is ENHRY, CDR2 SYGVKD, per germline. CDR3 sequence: CAISESASAYNEQFF. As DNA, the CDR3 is TGTGCCATCAGTGAGTCGGCTAGCGCCTACAATGAGCAGTTCTTC.

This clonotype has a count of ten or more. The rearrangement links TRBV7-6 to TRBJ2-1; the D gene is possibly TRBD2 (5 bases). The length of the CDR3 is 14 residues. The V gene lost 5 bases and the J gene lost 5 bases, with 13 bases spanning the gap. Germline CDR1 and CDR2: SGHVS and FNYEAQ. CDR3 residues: CASSGQGLHNEQFF. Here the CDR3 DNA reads TGTGCCAGCAGCGGCCAAGGACTTCACAATGAGCAGTTCTTC.

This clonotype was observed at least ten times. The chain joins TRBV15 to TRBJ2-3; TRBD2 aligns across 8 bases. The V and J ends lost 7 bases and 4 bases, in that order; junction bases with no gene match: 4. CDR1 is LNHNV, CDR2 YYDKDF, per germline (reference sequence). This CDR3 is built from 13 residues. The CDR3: CATKAGAADTQYF. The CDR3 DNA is TGTGCCACCAAAGCGGGAGCGGCAGATACGCAGTATTTT.

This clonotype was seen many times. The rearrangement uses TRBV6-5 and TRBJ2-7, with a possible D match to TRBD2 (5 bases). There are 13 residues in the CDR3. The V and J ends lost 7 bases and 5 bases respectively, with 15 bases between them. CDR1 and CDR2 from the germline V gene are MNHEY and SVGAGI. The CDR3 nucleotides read TGTGCCAGCACAAACCCTCGGGGAAACGAGCAGTACTTC. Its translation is CASTNPRGNEQYF.

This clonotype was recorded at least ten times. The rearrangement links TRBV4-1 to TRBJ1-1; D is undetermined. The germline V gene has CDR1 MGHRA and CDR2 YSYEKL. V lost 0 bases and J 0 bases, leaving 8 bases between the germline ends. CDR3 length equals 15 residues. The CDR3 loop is CASSQENRMNTEAFF. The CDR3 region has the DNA TGCGCCAGCAGCCAAGAAAACCGTATGAACACTGAAGCTTTCTTT.

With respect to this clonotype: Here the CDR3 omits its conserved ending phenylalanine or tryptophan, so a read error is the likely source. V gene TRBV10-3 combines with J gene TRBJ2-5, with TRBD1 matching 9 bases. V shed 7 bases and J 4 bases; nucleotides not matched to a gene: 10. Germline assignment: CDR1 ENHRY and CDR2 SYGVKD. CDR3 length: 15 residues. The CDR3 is CAIKGQGTGSETQYL. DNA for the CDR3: TGTGCCATCAAGGGGCAAGGGACAGGGTCAGAGACCCAGTACTTA.